What follows are 4 T cell receptor beta chains derived from one specimen sequenced in a study of beta chain features in type 1 diabetes. Findings of the study overall: Shortening of TCRB CDR3s, moderate but significant, appeared in all four CD4+ subsets of Type 1 diabetes patients.

These receptors' targets are unknown. Expressed TCRB transcripts were sequenced because the isolated RNA had all been reverse transcribed beforehand. Sequenced by immunoSEQ multiplex PCR; TCRdb stores in-frame clones only, minus some. The table includes a few hundred thousand clones, over 8.5% detected once. The sequencing input was central memory CD4+ T cells from blood. The receptors here all came from a young man with type 1 diabetes.

The chain links TRBV27 to TRBJ2-3, with 10 bases matching TRBD2. This CDR3 contains 16 residues. Germline V gene lookup returns CDR1 MNHEY and CDR2 SMNVEV (reference sequence). With V trimmed by 6 bases and J by 0 bases, 6 bases remained unmatched. The CDR3 sequence: CASRASGGTSTDTQYF. The CDR3 DNA is TGTGCCAGCAGAGCTAGCGGGGGCACTAGCACAGATACGCAGTATTTT.

The chain employs TRBV5-5 and TRBJ2-7; D may be TRBD1 or TRBD2 (5 bases each). With 0 bases removed from V and 1 base from J, the gap between germline ends came to 11 bases. Germline V CDR1 and CDR2: SGHKS, YYEKEE (reference sequence). The CDR3 runs 15 residues. CDR3 sequence reads: CASSLVRQRSYEQYF. CDR3 sequence (DNA): TGTGCCAGCAGCTTGGTAAGACAGCGGTCCTACGAGCAGTACTTC.

J is TRBJ2-3 and V is TRBV10-3, with D perhaps being TRBD1 or TRBD2 (5 bases each). V lost 10 bases to trimming and J lost 0 bases, with 14 bases between them. The length of the CDR3 is 14 residues. The germline V gene encodes CDR1 ENHRY and CDR2 SYGVKD. The CDR3 region is CASGWGISTDTQYF. The CDR3 DNA is TGTGCCAGCGGGTGGGGCATTAGCACAGATACGCAGTATTTT.

This clone was detected a few times. V gene TRBV2 combines with J gene TRBJ1-2; 7 bases match TRBD1. This CDR3 has 15 residues. V lost 5 bases, J lost 4 bases, and 10 bases stayed unmatched. Germline V gives CDR1 SNHLY, CDR2 FYNNEI. The CDR3 DNA reads as TGTGCCAGCAGTTCACAGAGGACAGGAGGCTATGGCTACACCTTC. Translation: CASSSQRTGGYGYTF.